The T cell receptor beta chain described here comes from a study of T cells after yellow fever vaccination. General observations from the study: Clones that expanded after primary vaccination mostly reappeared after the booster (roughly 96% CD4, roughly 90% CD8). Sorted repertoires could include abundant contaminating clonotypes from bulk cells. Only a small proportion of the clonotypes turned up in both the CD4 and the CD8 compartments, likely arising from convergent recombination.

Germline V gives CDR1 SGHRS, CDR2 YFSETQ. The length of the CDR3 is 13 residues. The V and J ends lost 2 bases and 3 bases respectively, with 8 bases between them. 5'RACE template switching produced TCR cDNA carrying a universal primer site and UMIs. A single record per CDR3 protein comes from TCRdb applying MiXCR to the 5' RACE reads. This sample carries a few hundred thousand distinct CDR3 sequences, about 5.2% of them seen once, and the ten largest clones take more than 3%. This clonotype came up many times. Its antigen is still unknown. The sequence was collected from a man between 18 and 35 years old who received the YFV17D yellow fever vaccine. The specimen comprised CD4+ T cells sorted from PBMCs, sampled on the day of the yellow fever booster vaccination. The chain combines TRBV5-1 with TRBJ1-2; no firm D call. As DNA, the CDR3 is TGCGCCAGCAGCTTCGGAGATCACTATGGCTACACCTTC. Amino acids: CASSFGDHYGYTF.